This T cell receptor (beta chain) was documented in a study of CD8 T cells in ankylosing spondylitis. The authors made TCR beta libraries by quantitative 5'-RACE with molecular barcodes. Using its own MiXCR run on the 5' RACE reads, TCRdb lists one record per CDR3 protein. This table has around 490,000 distinct CDR3 sequences, 5.3% appearing once. General study results and limits: With a CD8+ phenotype, disease-linked clones were relatively rare in peripheral blood. Previous work reported some of these motif variants in the synovial fluid and blood of reactive arthritis. Seemingly characteristic of ankylosing spondylitis blood was a TCR beta motif consisting of eight highly homologous variants.

The V and J ends lost 4 bases and 2 bases respectively, with 19 bases between them. This CDR3 contains 16 residues. The germline V gene has CDR1 SGHKS and CDR2 YYEKEE (reference sequence). This clonotype has at least ten counts. As yet, its antigen is unknown. The genes are TRBV5-5 and TRBJ2-7; D may be TRBD1 (6 bases). This receptor was taken from a male donor with ankylosing spondylitis. Sequencing was carried out using blood, either unsorted or a sorted T cell fraction (not recorded which). CDR3 in amino acids: CASSALPGTRTYEQYF. The CDR3, as DNA: TGTGCCAGCAGCGCATTACCCGGGACAAGGACCTACGAGCAGTACTTC.